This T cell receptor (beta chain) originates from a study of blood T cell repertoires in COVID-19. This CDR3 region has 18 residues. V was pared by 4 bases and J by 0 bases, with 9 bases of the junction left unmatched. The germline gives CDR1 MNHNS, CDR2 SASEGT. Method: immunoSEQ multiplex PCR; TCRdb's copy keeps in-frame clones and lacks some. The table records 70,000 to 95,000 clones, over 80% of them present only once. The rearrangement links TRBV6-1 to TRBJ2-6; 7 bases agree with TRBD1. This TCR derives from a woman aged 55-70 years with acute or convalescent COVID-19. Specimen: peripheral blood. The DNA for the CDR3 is TGTGCCAGCAGTGGAAGGACAGGAGATGCCTCTGGGGCCAACGTCCTGACTTTC. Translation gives CASSGRTGDASGANVLTF.